This TCR beta chain comes out of a study of shared clonotypes between healthy human individuals. Study-wide results and limits: Naive subsets usually exceeded memory subsets in estimated richness. Across a handful of donors, naive CD4 shared around 5.4%, naive CD8 around 3.8%, memory CD4 less than 2.5%, memory CD8 0.4%. The four-donor shared clonotypes exceeded non-shared clonotypes in generation probability, with non-shared ones scoring lower.

CD45RO negativity and positive selection for CCR7 defined naive CD8 cells, a population that excluded terminally differentiated effector memory CD45RA+ cells. Deep-level settings were used for running the assay. Repertoires were generated with immunoSEQ multiplex PCR, while TCRdb's copy carries only in-frame clones and drops some. The table records about 1,900,000 clones, 85% to 95% of them present only once. Of note for this clone: Its antigen is undetermined.

The CDR3 is 14 amino acids. The germline V gene has CDR1 MNHEY and CDR2 SVGAGI. V lost 2 bases, J lost 9 bases, and 11 bases lay in between. This clonotype originated in a man between 18 and 35 years old in good health. V and J are TRBV6-5 and TRBJ1-6, with D unclear. The specimen was naive CD8+ T cells sorted from blood. CDR3 region: CASSYRGDSSPLHF. The CDR3 DNA is TGTGCCAGCAGTTACCGGGGAGATAGTTCACCCCTCCACTTT.